The rows below give T cell receptor beta chains drawn from one sample of a study of STAT5B mutations in CD4+ large granular lymphocyte leukemia. Clones were read by immunoSEQ multiplex PCR, and TCRdb kept only the in-frame ones, dropping some. This sample carries 38,000 or so clones, 85% of them seen once, and the ten largest clones take around 1.3%. Sequencing was done on a sample of CD4+ T cells from blood buffy coats. The receptors derive from a human donor in good health. Both conserved end residues are part of each CDR3. A D gene is named only where the DNA matches it firmly. Not all rows give a size; the values are once, few, many and, for expanded clones, a class.

J,D,V,size,CDR3,DNA
TRBJ1-5,TRBD1,TRBV18,NA,CASSPRSGTGNQPQHF,TGTGCCAGCTCACCACGCTCCGGGACAGGGAATCAGCCCCAGCATTTT
TRBJ2-7,TRBD2,TRBV5-1,NA,CASSLGLAGEQYF,TGCGCCAGCAGCTTGGGACTAGCGGGCGAGCAGTACTTC
TRBJ2-7,TRBD1,TRBV9,NA,CASSRDRPTYEQYF,TGTGCCAGCAGTAGGGACAGGCCGACTTACGAGCAGTACTTC
TRBJ1-5,TRBD1,TRBV5-1,once,CASSIGTGISNQPQHF,TGCGCCAGCAGCATCGGGACAGGGATTAGCAATCAGCCCCAGCATTTT
TRBJ1-5,NA,TRBV7-2,once,CASSPPGMPQHF,TGTGCCAGCAGCCCCCCGGGGATGCCCCAGCATTTT
TRBJ1-5,NA,TRBV6-5,NA,CASSRGGAGNQPQHF,TGTGCCAGCAGTAGGGGGGGGGCTGGTAATCAGCCCCAGCATTTT
TRBJ2-2,TRBD1,TRBV9,once,CASSVLSGTGDPGELFF,TGTGCCAGCAGCGTCCTATCCGGGACAGGGGACCCCGGGGAGCTGTTTTTT
TRBJ1-2,NA,TRBV5-6,NA,CASRSNYGYTF,TGTGCCAGCAGGAGCAACTATGGCTACACCTTC
TRBJ1-2,TRBD1,TRBV28,NA,CASSFPDRVYGYTF,TGTGCCAGCAGTTTCCCCGACAGGGTCTATGGCTACACCTTC
TRBJ2-3,TRBD2,TRBV7-2,NA,CASSLNVLAGASDTQYF,TGTGCCAGCAGCTTAAATGTACTAGCGGGAGCATCAGATACGCAGTATTTT
TRBJ2-3,NA,TRBV15,once,CATSRDPDDTQYF,TGTGCCACCAGCAGAGATCCCGACGATACGCAGTATTTT
TRBJ1-1,TRBD1,TRBV5-4,NA,CASSSDRVNTEAFF,TGTGCCAGCAGCTCCGACAGGGTGAACACTGAAGCTTTCTTT
TRBJ2-1,NA,TRBV4-2,NA,CASSPLQTLYNEQFF,TGTGCCAGCAGCCCCCTCCAGACTTTGTACAATGAGCAGTTCTTC
TRBJ2-7,NA,TRBV21-1,NA,CASSTRLAGYYEQYF,TGTGCCAGCAGCACCCGACTAGCGGGATACTACGAGCAGTACTTC
TRBJ1-5,NA,TRBV19,NA,CASSDVGVFGQPQHF,TGTGCCAGTAGCGATGTGGGGGTCTTCGGGCAGCCCCAGCATTTT
TRBJ1-6,NA,TRBV6-5,NA,CASSYRTDMGNSPLHF,TGTGCCAGCAGTTACCGGACAGATATGGGTAATTCACCCCTCCACTTT
TRBJ2-7,TRBD1,TRBV9,NA,CASSARTGTYEQYF,TGTGCCAGCAGCGCCAGGACAGGGACCTACGAGCAGTACTTC
TRBJ1-1,NA,TRBV5-4,NA,CASTWETEAFF,TGTGCCAGCACCTGGGAGACTGAAGCTTTCTTT
TRBJ2-1,NA,TRBV18,NA,CASSPLRDEQFF,TGTGCCAGCTCACCCCTTCGGGATGAGCAGTTCTTC
TRBJ1-3,NA,TRBV4-2,NA,CASSQSASSSGNTIYF,TGTGCCAGCAGCCAATCGGCCAGTAGCTCTGGAAACACCATATATTTT
TRBJ1-3,TRBD1,TRBV6-5,NA,CASSLYRGAGNTIYF,TGTGCCAGCAGTCTTTACAGGGGAGCTGGAAACACCATATATTTT
TRBJ1-5,NA,TRBV12-5,NA,CASSGSSNQPQHF,TGTGCTAGTTCGGGGAGTAGCAATCAGCCCCAGCATTTT
TRBJ1-2,NA,TRBV29-1,NA,CSSGGYTF,TGCAGCTCGGGCGGCTACACCTTC
TRBJ2-1,TRBD2,TRBV6-1,once,CASSEGTRAYNEQFF,TGTGCCAGCAGTGAAGGGACTAGGGCCTACAATGAGCAGTTCTTC
TRBJ1-6,NA,TRBV6-1,NA,CASSEGGAVYNSPLHF,TGTGCCAGCAGTGAAGGGGGGGCGGTTTATAATTCACCCCTCCACTTT
TRBJ1-1,NA,TRBV7-9,NA,CTSSTGGQVTEAFF,TGTACCAGCAGCACGGGAGGGCAGGTGACTGAAGCTTTCTTT
TRBJ2-2,NA,TRBV5-1,NA,CASSFANKNTGELFF,TGCGCCAGCAGCTTCGCTAATAAGAACACCGGGGAGCTGTTTTTT
TRBJ1-2,TRBD1,TRBV11-3,NA,CASSTSVEGDRRDYGYTF,TGTGCCAGCAGCACGTCCGTCGAGGGGGACAGGAGAGACTATGGCTACACCTTC
TRBJ1-2,NA,TRBV6-5,NA,CASSQANYGYTF,TGTGCCAGCAGTCAGGCTAACTATGGCTACACCTTC
TRBJ1-2,TRBD1,TRBV19,NA,CASSPTGDYGYTF,TGTGCCAGTAGTCCAACAGGGGACTATGGCTACACCTTC
TRBJ1-5,NA,TRBV4-2,once,CASSQEWEQNQPQHF,TGTGCCAGCAGCCAAGAATGGGAGCAGAATCAGCCCCAGCATTTT
TRBJ1-5,NA,TRBV7-2,NA,CASSRASAPLEPQHF,TGTGCCAGCAGCCGGGCTTCGGCCCCTCTGGAGCCCCAGCATTTT
TRBJ2-7,NA,TRBV18,NA,CASSPESGVDEQYF,TGTGCCAGCTCACCCGAAAGTGGGGTTGACGAGCAGTACTTC
TRBJ2-1,NA,TRBV5-1,NA,CASSLGDENEQFF,TGCGCCAGCAGCTTGGGGGACGAGAATGAGCAGTTCTTC
TRBJ2-5,TRBD2,TRBV29-1,NA,CSAVGTSGIGETQYF,TGCAGCGCCGTTGGGACTAGCGGTATAGGGGAGACCCAGTACTTC
TRBJ2-5,NA,TRBV7-6,NA,CASSPLTQETQYF,TGTGCCAGCAGCCCCCTGACCCAAGAGACCCAGTACTTC
TRBJ1-6,NA,TRBV7-8,NA,CASSSEGNSPLHF,TGTGCCAGCAGCTCGGAAGGGAATTCACCCCTCCACTTT
TRBJ1-2,NA,TRBV6-1,NA,CASRARGDNYGYTF,TGTGCCAGCAGGGCCCGGGGGGACAACTATGGCTACACCTTC
TRBJ2-7,TRBD2,TRBV30,NA,CAWTSGGYEQYF,TGTGCCTGGACTAGCGGGGGCTACGAGCAGTACTTC
TRBJ2-3,TRBD2,TRBV5-1,NA,CASSVGTSGDTDTQYF,TGCGCCAGCAGCGTCGGGACTAGCGGGGACACAGATACGCAGTATTTT
TRBJ1-3,NA,TRBV9,NA,CASSVGASTNTIYF,TGTGCCAGCAGCGTTGGGGCTTCGACAAACACCATATATTTT
TRBJ1-1,NA,TRBV28,NA,CASRPGGNTEAFF,TGTGCCAGCAGACCCGGGGGAAACACTGAAGCTTTCTTT
TRBJ1-1,NA,TRBV10-1,NA,CASSRAGAGAEAFF,TGCGCCAGCAGTAGAGCAGGGGCGGGTGCTGAAGCTTTCTTT
TRBJ2-3,NA,TRBV6-5,NA,CASGDTFTDTQYF,TGTGCCAGCGGGGACACCTTCACAGATACGCAGTATTTT
TRBJ2-7,NA,TRBV5-1,NA,CASSSGPPSSYEQYF,TGCGCCAGCAGCTCGGGACCGCCGAGCTCCTACGAGCAGTACTTC
TRBJ2-4,TRBD2,TRBV18,NA,CASSPPGLAVKNIQYF,TGTGCCAGCTCACCACCCGGACTAGCGGTTAAAAACATTCAGTACTTC
TRBJ1-5,TRBD1,TRBV30,NA,CAWSVTGGQPQHF,TGTGCCTGGAGTGTCACAGGGGGACAGCCCCAGCATTTT
TRBJ1-4,NA,TRBV30,NA,CAWSVGRKGEKLFF,TGTGCCTGGAGCGTTGGGCGAAAAGGGGAAAAACTGTTTTTT
TRBJ1-4,TRBD1,TRBV19,NA,CASSGEDRGRGKLFF,TGTGCCAGTAGTGGGGAGGACAGGGGTCGAGGAAAACTGTTTTTT
TRBJ1-4,NA,TRBV30,NA,CAWSVEGTGAWAEKLFF,TGTGCCTGGAGTGTAGAAGGGACGGGGGCTTGGGCAGAAAAACTGTTTTTT
TRBJ1-2,TRBD1,TRBV28,NA,CASTTGQGTFNYGYTF,TGTGCCAGCACCACGGGACAGGGAACGTTTAACTATGGCTACACCTTC
TRBJ1-1,NA,TRBV14,NA,CASSLAGGRNTEAFF,TGTGCCAGCAGCCTGGCGGGAGGGCGGAACACTGAAGCTTTCTTT
TRBJ1-1,TRBD1,TRBV5-1,NA,CASSLQGGTEAFF,TGCGCCAGCAGCTTACAGGGGGGGACTGAAGCTTTCTTT
TRBJ1-1,NA,TRBV29-1,NA,CSVDKGRATEAFF,TGCAGCGTTGATAAGGGCAGGGCCACTGAAGCTTTCTTT